The 18 T cell receptor beta chains listed next were all sequenced from one sample in a study of T-cell memory formation after mild COVID-19. TCRdb reprocessed the 5' RACE reads with MiXCR, giving one entry per CDR3 protein. The data show around 510,000 distinct CDR3 sequences, about 20% seen once. Sequencing was carried out using PBMCs or a T cell subset sorted from them (not recorded which). Receptors were obtained from an adult woman who had mild COVID-19 (a few samples of this study predate the infection). Cell type and time point are not known.

This rearrangement joins TRBV12-3 or TRBV12-4 to TRBJ2-1; the D gene is possibly TRBD2 (7 bases). The CDR3 covers 14 residues. V shed 6 bases and J shed 12 bases, with 21 bases lying between them. DNA for the CDR3: TGTGCCAGCAGACCGGAGGGGGGGAGGGTAGGGCAGTTCTTC. Protein product: CASRPEGGRVGQFF.

The rearrangement links TRBV7-2 to TRBJ2-5, with unresolved D. Germline V gene sequence: CDR1 SGHTA, CDR2 FQGNSA. The CDR3 runs 14 residues. Trimming shortened V by 5 bases and J by 7 bases, and 17 bases separated the two germline ends. CDR3 DNA sequence: TGTGCCAGCAGCGAGGCGGTGCTGGTTGGGACCCAGTACTTC. It is translated as CASSEAVLVGTQYF.

The genes are TRBV3-1 and TRBJ2-3, with 11 bases lining up with TRBD2. The CDR3 contains 14 residues. Germline trimming cut 2 bases from V and 9 bases from J; bases unmatched to any gene: 4. Per germline, CDR1 LGHDT and CDR2 YNNKEL (reference sequence). CDR3 DNA: TGTGCCAGCAGCCAAAGTAGCGGGAGGGCAACGCAGTATTTT. Amino acid sequence: CASSQSSGRATQYF.

This clonotype was found many times. This chain uses TRBV24-1 with TRBJ2-1; D possibly matches TRBD1 or TRBD2 (7 bases each). Germline V gene sequence: CDR1 KGHDR, CDR2 SFDVKD. The CDR3 consists of 16 residues. Trimming pared 4 bases from V and 6 bases from J, leaving 18 bases between. In DNA form, the CDR3 reads TGTGCCACCAGTGACCCCGACAGGGACTACCCCAATGAGCAGTTCTTC. Translation: CATSDPDRDYPNEQFF.

This clonotype was picked up a small number of times. This rearrangement joins TRBV24-1 to TRBJ2-7, with a tentative D call TRBD1 (7 bases). V was cut by 4 bases and J by 2 bases, with 14 bases left in between. The CDR3 length is 15 residues. Germline CDR1 KGHDR, CDR2 SFDVKD. The CDR3 is CATSDAGQNAYEQYF. In DNA form, the CDR3 reads TGTGCCACCAGTGACGCGGGACAGAACGCCTACGAGCAGTACTTC.

This clonotype showed up many times. The chain employs TRBV9 and TRBJ2-1; D unresolved. This CDR3 comprises 13 residues. V was trimmed by 4 bases and J by 4 bases, leaving 9 bases between them. CDR1 is SGDLS and CDR2 is YYNGEE in the germline V gene. The CDR3 spells CASSPDGYNEQFF. In nucleotides, the CDR3 is TGTGCCAGCAGCCCTGACGGTTACAATGAGCAGTTCTTC. Full variable domain (missing parts from reference TRBV9 and TRBJ2-1): DSGVTQTPKHLITATGQRVTLRCSPRSGDLSVYWYQQSLDQGLQFLIQYYNGEERAKGNILERFSAQQFPDLHSELNLSSLELGDSALYFCASSPDGYNEQFFGPGTRLTVL.

This chain connects TRBV29-1 to TRBJ2-1, with D tentatively TRBD1 or TRBD2 (5 bases each). This CDR3 is built from 15 residues. The germline V and J ends were trimmed by 5 bases and 2 bases, with 16 bases remaining between them. Per germline, CDR1 SQVTM and CDR2 ANQGSEA. The CDR3 bases are TGCAGCGTTACCGGGTGGGACCATACCTACAATGAGCAGTTCTTC. It yields the protein CSVTGWDHTYNEQFF.

This clonotype was recorded a few times. This chain joins TRBV4-1 and TRBJ2-3, with D possibly TRBD1 on 6 matching bases. Germline V gene lookup returns CDR1 MGHRA and CDR2 YSYEKL. The CDR3 length is 16 residues. V gave up 2 bases and J gave up 3 bases, with 15 bases separating them. This CDR3 is CASSQNIVTGTDTQYF. DNA for the CDR3: TGCGCCAGCAGCCAAAACATCGTGACAGGAACAGATACGCAGTATTTT.

This clonotype was counted only a few times. This chain joins TRBV5-1 and TRBJ1-1, with 9 bases aligning to TRBD1. The V gene end was trimmed by 0 bases and the J gene end by 6 bases; junction bases not matched to a gene: 18. CDR3 size: 19 residues. Germline CDR1 is SGHRS and CDR2 is YFSETQ. Here the CDR3 reads CASSLAAAQGAQGGPEAFF. For the CDR3, the DNA is TGCGCCAGCAGCTTGGCCGCCGCACAGGGGGCGCAAGGAGGCCCTGAAGCTTTCTTT.

This sequence joins TRBV9 and TRBJ2-7, with 8 bases aligning to TRBD1. The germline CDR1 and CDR2 sequences are SGDLS and YYNGEE. The CDR3 length is 16 residues. V was pared by 3 bases and J by 4 bases, with 12 bases of the junction left unmatched. The CDR3 nucleotides are TGTGCCAGCAGCGGAAACCCCGGGACAGGAGATTACGAGCAGTACTTC. The encoded protein is CASSGNPGTGDYEQYF.

The sample holds a few counts of this clonotype. The J gene is TRBJ2-7, the V gene TRBV3-1; the match to TRBD1 covers 7 bases. Germline V gene sequence: CDR1 LGHDT, CDR2 YNNKEL (reference sequence). The CDR3 contains 13 residues. Trimming cost V 2 bases and J 8 bases; bases outside gene matches: 6. This chain's CDR3 is CASSQRQGGKQYF. DNA for the CDR3: TGTGCCAGCAGCCAAAGACAGGGTGGAAAGCAGTACTTC.

V gene TRBV4-1 combines with J gene TRBJ2-1; D possibly corresponds to TRBD1 (5 bases). The CDR3 is 14 amino acids. Trimming removed 0 bases at V and 9 bases at J, with 12 bases between. Germline lookup yields CDR1 MGHRA and CDR2 YSYEKL. CDR3 DNA: TGCGCCAGCAGCCAAGATCTAGGGGATCCTGAGCAGTTCTTC. The encoded protein is CASSQDLGDPEQFF.

The CDR3 DNA reads as TGCAGTGCTAGAGCCCCGGACAGCTCCTACGAGCAGTACTTC. Its translation: CSARAPDSSYEQYF. The rearrangement joins TRBV20-1 to TRBJ2-7; tentative D call: TRBD1 (6 bases). V lost 1 base to trimming and J lost 0 bases, with 10 bases between them. In germline, CDR1 is DFQATT, CDR2 SNEGSKA (reference sequence). The CDR3 consists of 14 residues.

This clonotype was found a few times. The CDR3 sequence: CASSLGRVAYTF. The DNA of the CDR3 is TGTGCCAGCAGCTTAGGTCGGGTGGCATACACCTTC. V gene TRBV7-2 combines with J gene TRBJ1-2, with unresolved D. The germline gives CDR1 SGHTA, CDR2 FQGNSA. The CDR3 extends over 12 amino acids. The V and J ends lost 1 base and 11 bases respectively, with 11 bases between them.

This clonotype came up a few times. The chain links TRBV5-4 to TRBJ2-5, with 16 bases matching TRBD2. V shed 4 bases and J 4 bases; nucleotides not matched to a gene: 10. CDR1 is SGHNT and CDR2 is YYREEE in the germline V gene (reference sequence). The CDR3 extends over 18 amino acids. As DNA, the CDR3 is TGTGCCAGCAGCCTCGGGACTAGCGGGGGGGCTTCTTCAGAGACCCAGTACTTC. Its translation: CASSLGTSGGASSETQYF.

The V call is TRBV6-5, the J call TRBJ2-3, with 8 nucleotides matching TRBD2. Per the germline V gene, CDR1 is MNHEY and CDR2 is SVGAGI. There are 16 residues in the CDR3. Germline trimming cut 3 bases from V and 4 bases from J; bases unmatched to any gene: 9. CDR3 region: CASSYLYGGEPDTQYF. In nucleotides, the CDR3 is TGTGCCAGCAGTTATTTGTACGGGGGGGAGCCAGATACGCAGTATTTT.

The chain joins TRBV7-9 to TRBJ1-6; 7 bases map to TRBD1. With V trimmed by 2 bases and J by 14 bases, 3 bases remained unmatched. The CDR3 extends over 12 amino acids. CDR1 SEHNR and CDR2 FQNEAQ come from the germline V gene (reference sequence). The DNA for the CDR3 is TGTGCCAGCAGCTTACAGGGGGTCACCCTCCACTTT. It specifies CASSLQGVTLHF.

This clonotype was counted only a few times. The chain carries TRBV7-9 and TRBJ2-7; possibly TRBD2 for D (6 bases). V dropped 6 bases and J dropped 3 bases, with 15 bases sitting between them. The CDR3 is 14 residues long. From germline, CDR1 is SEHNR and CDR2 FQNEAQ (reference sequence). The CDR3 is CASRPAGGVYEQYF. Written as DNA, the CDR3 is TGTGCCAGCAGGCCCGCGGGCGGGGTCTACGAGCAGTACTTC.